Listed here are 25 T cell receptor beta chains from one sample, sequenced in a study of OX40 agonist ivuxolimab in advanced cancers. This table comes from immunoSEQ multiplex PCR, and its TCRdb copy is limited to in-frame clones, with some not included. The profile shows about 70,000 clones, around 86% of them singletons. The sample here was CD4+ or CD8+ T cells sorted from blood, taken in a trial of the OX40 agonist ivuxolimab. These receptor sequences come from an adult with an advanced solid tumor such as melanoma, head and neck, liver or kidney cancer.

The chain recombines TRBV7-9 with TRBJ1-1, with D unclear. Trimming removed 5 bases from V and 1 base from J, with 8 bases in between. This CDR3 is 13 amino acids long. Germline-derived CDR1 and CDR2 are SEHNR and FQNEAQ (reference sequence). The CDR3 bases are TGTGCCAGCAGCATAATGGAGAACACTGAAGCTTTCTTT. Its protein product is CASSIMENTEAFF.

The V gene is TRBV29-1, the J gene TRBJ2-5, with 7 bases fitting TRBD1. Germline V gene data show CDR1 as SQVTM and CDR2 as ANQGSEA. The CDR3 contains 13 residues. The trim removed 6 bases at V and 5 bases at J, leaving 9 bases unmatched. DNA of the CDR3: TGCAGCGTCCAGTGGACAGGTCGGGAGACCCAGTACTTC. It specifies CSVQWTGRETQYF.

This clone was found once. The CDR3 region has the DNA TGTGCCAGCAGTGACACAGGGGGAAGAGTCTACGAGCAGTACTTC. Its translation: CASSDTGGRVYEQYF. The chain carries TRBV2 and TRBJ2-7; 8 bases are a match to TRBD1. Germline V CDR1 and CDR2: SNHLY, FYNNEI. Trimming cost V 3 bases and J 3 bases; bases outside gene matches: 7. The CDR3 totals 15 residues.

This chain connects TRBV6-5 to TRBJ1-5, with TRBD1 as a possible D gene (5 bases). The CDR3 length is 14 residues. V gave up 4 bases and J gave up 1 base, with 8 bases separating them. CDR1 and CDR2 (germline): MNHEY, SVGAGI. In DNA form, the CDR3 reads TGTGCCAGCAGTTCCAGGGTAAGCAATCAGCCCCAGCATTTT. This translates into CASSSRVSNQPQHF.

The CDR3 protein is CATSREGSRLGAYEQYF. The CDR3 DNA reads as TGTGCCACCAGCAGAGAGGGTTCCAGGTTAGGGGCCTACGAGCAGTACTTC. This sequence joins TRBV15 and TRBJ2-7, with a weak D call TRBD1 (5 bases). This CDR3 has 17 residues. The germline CDR1 and CDR2 sequences are LNHNV and YYDKDF (reference sequence). V gave up 0 bases and J gave up 2 bases, with 17 bases separating them.

This rearrangement joins TRBV5-4 to TRBJ2-2; possibly TRBD2 for D (6 bases). The ends were cut back, 3 bases at V and 0 bases at J, with 9 bases in the middle. Germline V lookup: CDR1 SGHNT, CDR2 YYREEE (reference sequence). CDR3 length: 15 residues. CDR3 DNA sequence: TGTGCCAGCAGCTCCAGGACTACGAACACCGGGGAGCTGTTTTTT. Amino acid sequence: CASSSRTTNTGELFF.

The J gene is TRBJ1-6, the V gene TRBV6-5, with TRBD1 matching over 10 bases. Looked up from germline, CDR1 is MNHEY and CDR2 is SVGAGI. J lost 9 bases, V lost 5 bases, and 7 bases had no gene match. The CDR3 has 15 residues. This CDR3 reads CASSPRDRGSSPLHF. CDR3 DNA: TGTGCCAGCAGTCCTCGGGACAGGGGTAGTTCACCCCTCCACTTT.

This clone was counted a single time. The J gene is TRBJ2-5, the V gene TRBV14; D perhaps matches TRBD2 (5 bases). V was cut by 4 bases and J by 5 bases, with 14 bases left in between. CDR3 length equals 14 residues. Germline V CDR1 and CDR2: SGHDN, FVKESK. The CDR3: CASSRAGGVETQYF. As DNA, the CDR3 is TGTGCCAGCAGCCGAGCAGGAGGTGTTGAGACCCAGTACTTC. The full variable domain, rest sourced from reference TRBV14 and TRBJ2-5, is EAGVTQFPSHSVIEKGQTVTLRCDPISGHDNLYWYRRVMGKEIKFLLHFVKESKQDESGMPNNRFLAERTGGTYSTLKVQPAELEDSGVYFCASSRAGGVETQYFGPGTRLLVL.

This clone was detected only a few times. This sample includes further DNA sequences coding for the same CDR3. V and J are TRBV2 and TRBJ2-7, with TRBD2 matching over 9 bases. This CDR3 spans 15 amino acids. Germline lookup yields CDR1 SNHLY and CDR2 FYNNEI. J was trimmed by 1 base and V by 1 base; bases with no gene match: 2. CDR3 region: CASSEGLAGSYEQYF. The CDR3 nucleotides read TGTGCCAGCAGTGAAGGGCTAGCGGGATCCTACGAGCAGTACTTC.

This chain uses TRBV30 with TRBJ2-7; 8 positions match TRBD1. The CDR3 is 14 amino acids. V was pared by 2 bases and J by 0 bases, with 3 bases of the junction left unmatched. CDR1 GTSNPN and CDR2 SVGIG come from the germline V gene (reference sequence). The CDR3 region has the DNA TGTGCCTGGAGTAGACAGGGGAGCTCCTACGAGCAGTACTTC. Its translation is CAWSRQGSSYEQYF.

J is TRBJ2-1 and V is TRBV9; possibly TRBD1 or TRBD2 for D (6 bases each). The V gene lost 3 bases and the J gene lost 7 bases, with 14 bases spanning the gap. This CDR3 is built from 14 residues. CDR1 is SGDLS, CDR2 YYNGEE, per germline. In DNA form, the CDR3 reads TGTGCCAGCAGCGCCCAGAGGAGGGGGAATGAGCAGTTCTTC. It specifies CASSAQRRGNEQFF. The full variable domain, its missing parts supplied by reference TRBV9 and TRBJ2-1, is DSGVTQTPKHLITATGQRVTLRCSPRSGDLSVYWYQQSLDQGLQFLIQYYNGEERAKGNILERFSAQQFPDLHSELNLSSLELGDSALYFCASSAQRRGNEQFFGPGTRLTVL.

The chain is built from TRBV27 and TRBJ1-5, with 7 bases fitting TRBD1. The CDR3 loop spans 14 amino acids. With V trimmed by 3 bases and J by 7 bases, 6 bases remained unmatched. Germline V lookup: CDR1 MNHEY, CDR2 SMNVEV (reference sequence). The CDR3 reads CASSFRGRGQPQHF. As DNA, the CDR3 is TGTGCCAGCAGTTTTAGGGGGCGCGGACAGCCCCAGCATTTT.

The chain recombines TRBV5-1 with TRBJ2-3; 11 nucleotides line up with TRBD2. CDR3 length: 16 amino acids. V trimming: 3 bases; J trimming: 2 bases; junction bases outside the gene matches: 5. Germline-derived CDR1 and CDR2 are SGHRS and YFSETQ. DNA for the CDR3: TGCGCCAGCAGCTGGGGGACTAGCGGTCTCACAGATACGCAGTATTTT. Encoded protein: CASSWGTSGLTDTQYF.

The chain combines TRBV7-8 with TRBJ1-4; D gene unclear. Trimming took 1 base from V and 2 from J, leaving 5 bases between them. Germline V lookup: CDR1 SGHVS, CDR2 FQNEAQ. The CDR3 consists of 14 residues. CDR3: CASSLETTNEKLFF. The CDR3 DNA reads TGTGCCAGCAGCTTAGAGACTACTAATGAAAAACTGTTTTTT.

The V call is TRBV18, the J call TRBJ1-6; possible D gene TRBD1, 6 bases. Trimming took off 3 bases at V and 9 bases at J, with 9 bases between the two ends. This CDR3 region has 13 residues. From germline, CDR1 is KGHSH and CDR2 LQKENI. In DNA, the CDR3 is TGTGCCAGCTCACCTGACAGGTTTTCACCCCTCCACTTT. This gives the protein CASSPDRFSPLHF.

The genes are TRBV5-5 and TRBJ1-1; TRBD1 matches 12 bases. The germline V gene has CDR1 SGHKS and CDR2 YYEKEE (reference sequence). This CDR3 comprises 17 residues. The V and J ends lost 5 bases and 1 base, in that order; junction bases with no gene match: 9. The CDR3 coding sequence is TGTGCCAGCAGTCCCGGGACAGGGGGCTTTACGAACACTGAAGCTTTCTTT. It codes for CASSPGTGGFTNTEAFF.

This chain joins TRBV10-3 and TRBJ2-1; TRBD2 is a possible D gene (6 bases). The CDR3 consists of 14 residues. Germline CDR1 and CDR2: ENHRY and SYGVKD. The germline V and J ends were trimmed by 5 bases and 0 bases, with 8 bases remaining between them. DNA for the CDR3: TGTGCCATCAGTCCGGGACTCTCCTACAATGAGCAGTTCTTC. It is translated as CAISPGLSYNEQFF.

This clone was detected only once. Other DNA sequences in the sample encode the same CDR3. V usage is TRBV5-1 and J usage is TRBJ2-3; D remains ambiguous. The CDR3 is made up of 14 amino acids. The germline CDR1 and CDR2 sequences are SGHRS and YFSETQ. V gave up 0 bases and J gave up 0 bases, with 5 bases separating them. CDR3 loop: CASSLAGSTDTQYF. DNA of the CDR3: TGCGCCAGCAGCTTGGCCGGGAGCACAGATACGCAGTATTTT.

J is TRBJ1-2 and V is TRBV28, with D possibly matching TRBD1 (5 bases). The CDR3 runs 15 residues. Germline V gene sequence: CDR1 MDHEN, CDR2 SYDVKM. V shed 5 bases and J shed 2 bases, with 15 bases lying between them. The CDR3 reads CASSILQVTNYGYTF. CDR3 sequence (DNA): TGTGCCAGCAGTATTTTACAGGTGACGAACTATGGCTACACCTTC.

The V and J genes are TRBV2 and TRBJ2-3; D unresolved. Germline CDR1 reads SNHLY; CDR2 reads FYNNEI. V was cut by 3 bases and J by 0 bases, with 7 bases left in between. The CDR3 is made up of 14 amino acids. CDR3: CASSDTVSTDTQYF. In DNA form, the CDR3 reads TGTGCCAGCAGTGACACGGTGAGCACAGATACGCAGTATTTT.

The sample holds one count of this clone. V gene TRBV9 combines with J gene TRBJ1-6, with a possible D match to TRBD1 (5 bases). CDR3 length: 15 residues. The V gene's germline CDR1 is SGDLS and CDR2 YYNGEE. The V end lost 3 bases, the J end lost 5 bases, and 12 bases lay between the germline ends. The CDR3 spells CASSAQGADNSPLHF. CDR3 sequence (DNA): TGTGCCAGCAGCGCCCAGGGTGCGGATAATTCACCCCTCCACTTT.

The rearrangement uses TRBV6-6 and TRBJ1-3; no definite D call. Germline V CDR1 and CDR2: MNHNY, SVGAGI (reference sequence). The CDR3 covers 16 residues. V shed 2 bases and J shed 0 bases, with 11 bases lying between them. The CDR3 coding sequence is TGTGCCAGCAGTTACGCCAGCCTAGTCTCTGGAAACACCATATATTTT. This gives the protein CASSYASLVSGNTIYF.

The chain has TRBV5-8 and TRBJ1-2, with 10 positions matching TRBD1. CDR1 SGHTS and CDR2 YDEGEE come from the germline V gene. V shed 4 bases, J shed 3 bases, and the junction held 3 bases outside the gene matches. This CDR3 region has 14 residues. CDR3 residues: CASSRGTGDYGYTF. CDR3 nucleotides: TGTGCCAGCAGCAGGGGGACAGGGGACTATGGCTACACCTTC.

This clone has only one observation. This chain connects TRBV18 to TRBJ2-7; D not certain. The CDR3 contains 12 residues. The germline V and J ends were trimmed by 4 bases and 3 bases, with 7 bases remaining between them. The germline gives CDR1 KGHSH, CDR2 LQKENI. CDR3 sequence reads: CASSLTRYEQYF. CDR3 nucleotides: TGTGCCAGCTCACTGACACGCTACGAGCAGTACTTC.

The rearrangement uses TRBV28 and TRBJ1-2; tentatively, D is TRBD1 (5 bases). Germline V gives CDR1 MDHEN, CDR2 SYDVKM. This CDR3 is built from 15 residues. V lost 5 bases to trimming and J lost 8 bases, with 21 bases between them. The CDR3 DNA reads TGTGCCAGCAGTCTAATTTCAAGACAGAGTTACGGCTACACCTTC. It yields the protein CASSLISRQSYGYTF.